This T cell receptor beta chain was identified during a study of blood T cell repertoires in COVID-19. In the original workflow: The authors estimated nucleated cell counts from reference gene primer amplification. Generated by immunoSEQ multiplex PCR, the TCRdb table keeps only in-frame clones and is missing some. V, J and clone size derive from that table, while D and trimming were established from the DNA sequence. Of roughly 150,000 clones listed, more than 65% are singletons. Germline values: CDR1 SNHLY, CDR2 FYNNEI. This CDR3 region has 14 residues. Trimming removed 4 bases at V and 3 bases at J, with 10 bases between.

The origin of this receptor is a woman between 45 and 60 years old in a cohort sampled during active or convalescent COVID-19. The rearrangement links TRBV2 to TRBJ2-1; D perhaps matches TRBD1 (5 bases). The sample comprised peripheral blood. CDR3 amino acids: CASSVGRVYNEQFF. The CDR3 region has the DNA TGTGCCAGCAGTGTCGGCAGGGTCTACAATGAGCAGTTCTTC.